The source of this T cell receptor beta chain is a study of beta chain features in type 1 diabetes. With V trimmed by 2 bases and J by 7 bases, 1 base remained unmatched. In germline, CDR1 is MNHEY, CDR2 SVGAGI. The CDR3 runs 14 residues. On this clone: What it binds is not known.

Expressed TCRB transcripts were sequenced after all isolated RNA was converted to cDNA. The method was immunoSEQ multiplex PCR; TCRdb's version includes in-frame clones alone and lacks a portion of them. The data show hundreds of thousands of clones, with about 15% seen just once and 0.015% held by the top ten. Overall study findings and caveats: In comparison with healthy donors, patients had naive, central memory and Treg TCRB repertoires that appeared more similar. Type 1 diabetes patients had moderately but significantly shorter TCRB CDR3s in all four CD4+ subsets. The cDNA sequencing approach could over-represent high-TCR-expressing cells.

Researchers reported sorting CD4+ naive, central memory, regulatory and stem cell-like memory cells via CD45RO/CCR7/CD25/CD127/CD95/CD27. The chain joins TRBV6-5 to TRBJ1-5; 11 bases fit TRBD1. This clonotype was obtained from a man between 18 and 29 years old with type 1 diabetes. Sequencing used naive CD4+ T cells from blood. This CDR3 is CASSYRTGGQPQHF. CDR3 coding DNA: TGTGCCAGCAGTTACCGGACAGGGGGCCAGCCCCAGCATTTT.